These T cell receptor beta chains were read from a single sample in a study of siplizumab effects on memory and regulatory T cells. Method: immunoSEQ multiplex PCR; TCRdb's copy keeps in-frame clones and lacks some. The sample records 60,000 to 80,000 clones, approximately 87% being singletons. Material: memory CD4+ T cells sorted from blood. These receptors came from a human donor in good health. CDR3s include the opening cysteine and the closing phenylalanine or tryptophan. Each record gives: clone size, D gene, J gene, V gene, CDR3 length, CDR3 protein, CDR3 DNA. D genes are given only for firm matches. A row's size may be missing; if present it is once, few, many or a size class.

>NA|NA|TRBJ2-3|TRBV7-2|14
CASSLAQGLDTQYF
TGTGCCAGCAGCTTGGCCCAGGGGTTAGATACGCAGTATTTT
>few|NA|TRBJ1-1|TRBV28|15
CASCTFGTGNTEAFF
TGTGCCAGCTGCACCTTCGGGACGGGGAACACTGAAGCTTTCTTT
>NA|TRBD1|TRBJ1-4|TRBV5-1|16
CASSARQGAVNEKLFF
TGCGCCAGCAGCGCCCGACAGGGGGCGGTTAACGAAAAACTGTTTTTT
>few|NA|TRBJ1-2|TRBV30|11
CAWRGTQGYTF
TGTGCCTGGAGGGGGACCCAAGGCTACACCTTC
>NA|TRBD1|TRBJ1-1|TRBV6-4|13
CASSDLQGGGAFF
TGTGCCAGCAGTGACTTGCAGGGGGGGGGAGCTTTCTTT
>NA|NA|TRBJ2-2|TRBV7-9|14
CASSLGVNTGELFF
TGTGCCAGCAGCTTAGGGGTTAACACCGGGGAGCTGTTTTTT
>NA|NA|TRBJ1-1|TRBV7-3|13
CASSRDPDTEAFF
TGTGCCAGCAGCCGCGACCCAGACACTGAAGCTTTCTTT
>few|NA|TRBJ2-7|TRBV10-1|17
CASRGRPRPRGIYEQYF
TGCGCCAGCAGAGGTCGGCCCCGACCGAGAGGAATCTACGAGCAGTACTTC
>NA|TRBD2|TRBJ2-3|TRBV5-1|16
CASSRGGAGSTDTQYF
TGCGCCAGCAGCCGCGGGGGGGCCGGTAGCACAGATACGCAGTATTTT
>NA|TRBD1|TRBJ2-3|TRBV7-9|16
CASSLRDRGLPDTQYF
TGTGCCAGCAGCTTACGGGACAGGGGGCTTCCCGATACGCAGTATTTT
>NA|NA|TRBJ2-7|TRBV11-3|15
CASSLGGTRDGEQYF
TGTGCCAGCAGCTTAGGGGGGACAAGAGACGGAGAGCAGTACTTC
>NA|NA|TRBJ2-3|TRBV21-1|19
CASSGYGTSGGQGTDTQYF
TGTGCCAGCAGCGGGTACGGGACTAGCGGGGGGCAAGGCACAGATACGCAGTATTTT
>NA|NA|TRBJ1-1|TRBV5-1|14
CASSLGGTNTEAFF
TGCGCCAGCAGCTTGGGGGGGACGAACACTGAAGCTTTCTTT
>NA|NA|TRBJ1-5|TRBV4-2|16
CASSQDPGRPEQPQHF
TGTGCCAGCAGCCAAGATCCCGGACGGCCTGAACAGCCCCAGCATTTT
>once|NA|TRBJ1-2|TRBV5-6|13
CASSPGRVYGYTF
TGTGCCAGCAGCCCTGGACGGGTGTATGGCTACACCTTC
>NA|NA|TRBJ2-7|TRBV2|15
CASRQQPGRTYEQYF
TGTGCCAGCAGGCAGCAACCCGGCCGAACCTACGAGCAGTACTTC
>NA|TRBD1|TRBJ2-1|TRBV11-3|17
CASSLWPPGTGANEQFF
TGTGCCAGCAGCTTATGGCCACCCGGGACAGGGGCCAATGAGCAGTTCTTC
>NA|NA|TRBJ1-1|TRBV9|13
CASSVREVTEAFF
TGTGCCAGCAGCGTCAGGGAGGTCACTGAAGCTTTCTTT
>NA|NA|TRBJ2-7|TRBV6-5|13
CASSEGSPYEQYF
TGTGCCAGCAGTGAGGGCAGTCCCTACGAGCAGTACTTC
>NA|TRBD1|TRBJ1-5|TRBV16|15
CASSLDRVGNQPQHF
TGTGCCAGCAGCCTTGACAGGGTAGGAAATCAGCCCCAGCATTTT
>NA|TRBD2|TRBJ2-3|TRBV7-2|15
CASSPRSSGSRSQYF
TGTGCCAGCAGCCCAAGGTCTAGCGGGAGTAGGTCGCAGTATTTT
>NA|TRBD1|TRBJ1-2|TRBV19|15
CASSKTGRGNYGYTF
TGTGCCAGTAGTAAGACAGGGAGAGGAAACTATGGCTACACCTTC
>few|TRBD2|TRBJ2-7|TRBV7-2|16
CASSFSSAGGTYEQYF
TGTGCCAGCAGCTTTTCTTCAGCGGGAGGGACCTACGAGCAGTACTTC
>NA|NA|TRBJ1-2|TRBV27|14
CASGQQGLNYGYTF
TGTGCCAGCGGTCAACAGGGACTAAACTATGGCTACACCTTC
>NA|NA|TRBJ2-6|TRBV5-1|15
CASSLGGSGANVLTF
TGCGCCAGCAGCTTAGGCGGCTCTGGGGCCAACGTCCTGACTTTC
>NA|NA|TRBJ2-7|TRBV6-5|12
CASRSQGYEQYF
TGTGCCAGCAGGTCACAAGGCTACGAGCAGTACTTC
>NA|NA|TRBJ2-4|TRBV7-9|15
CASSFIVNAKNIQYF
TGTGCCAGCAGCTTTATCGTTAATGCCAAAAACATTCAGTACTTC
>NA|TRBD2|TRBJ2-3|TRBV7-6|18
CASSSVPGLAGVGDTQYF
TGTGCCAGCAGCTCCGTTCCGGGACTAGCGGGAGTTGGAGATACGCAGTATTTT
>medium-sized|TRBD1|TRBJ1-2|TRBV6-5|14
CASKMGQATWGYTF
TGTGCCAGCAAAATGGGACAGGCAACTTGGGGCTACACCTTC
>NA|TRBD1|TRBJ1-2|TRBV4-1|15
CASSQGGGQVYGYTF
TGCGCCAGCAGCCAAGGAGGGGGACAGGTCTATGGCTACACCTTC
>NA|NA|TRBJ2-4|TRBV30|12
CAWSVRGNIQYF
TGTGCCTGGAGTGTACGCGGGAACATTCAGTACTTC
>NA|TRBD1|TRBJ2-7|TRBV10-1|12
CATSDRAYEQYF
TGCGCCACCTCGGACAGGGCCTACGAGCAGTACTTC
>NA|TRBD1|TRBJ2-7|TRBV7-2|15
CASSSRTGPVVEQYF
TGTGCCAGCAGCTCTCGGACAGGACCCGTAGTGGAGCAGTACTTC
>few|NA|TRBJ2-1|TRBV6-6|16
CASSYSGANRYNEQFF
TGTGCCAGCAGTTACTCAGGAGCAAATCGATACAATGAGCAGTTCTTC
>NA|TRBD1|TRBJ1-4|TRBV5-5|17
CASSLRNPGQGDEKLFF
TGTGCCAGCAGCTTAAGAAACCCGGGACAGGGGGATGAAAAACTGTTTTTT